This TCR beta chain is drawn from a study of blood T cells in healthy people across ages. It was with a sample-barcoded 5' primer and a J-beta primer mix that a second PCR of roughly 7 to 11 cycles was run. In TCRdb, the 5' RACE reads were re-called with MiXCR into one record per CDR3 protein. The top ten clones hold 3% of a sample with some 850,000 distinct CDR3 sequences, 20% to 30% of them seen once. This CDR3 is 17 amino acids long. From germline, CDR1 is MNHEY and CDR2 SVGEGT. V shed 2 bases, J shed 0 bases, and the junction held 4 bases outside the gene matches. Only a few counts were recorded for this clonotype. This same sample was also taken into another study, of T cells of mothers and their children. This second study notes: The study obtained over 9.5 million TCR beta CDR3 reads per mother and around 2.7 million per child.

The V and J genes are TRBV6-2 or TRBV6-3 and TRBJ2-6, with 7 positions matching TRBD1. The receptor's source is a boy younger than 18 in good health. The material sequenced was blood. The chain's CDR3 is CASSYEGAYSGANVLTF. CDR3 in DNA: TGTGCCAGCAGTTACGAGGGGGCCTACTCTGGGGCCAACGTCCTGACTTTC.